One T cell receptor beta chain is described in this entry. This clone was found once. Its antigen is not yet known. Nothing much larger sits one base from this clone, and base qualities are not available. These data are taken from a study of shared clonotypes between healthy human individuals (TCRdb year 2020). Study-wide context: The cohort comprised a couple of women and three men aged 18 to 49 years. For each donor, CD4 naive and CD4 memory were each run on three plates, CD8 naive on two plates, and CD8 memory on one plate. The study deeply sequenced blood TCR repertoires of about 5 healthy adults to estimate repertoire size and the extent of clonotype sharing between individuals. To increase sequencing depth and limit assay-specific biases, TCR repertoire library preparation and sequencing were carried out by different laboratories using diverse techniques. Between about 0.85 and 9.5 billion PBMCs per donor were obtained by leukapheresis. What the study reported, not specific to this receptor: Because the study included a small number of donors, the genetic and exposure-history diversity represented was limited. Larger estimated clonotype richness was generally found for naive subsets than for memory subsets. Sampling was limited to blood, and TCR repertoires in tissue likely differ from TCR repertoires in blood. Even with the large sequencing depth, rarefaction of the sorted-subset datasets indicated that sequencing was incomplete. Pairwise subsampling led to the expectation that sequencing depth would affect the degree of clonotype sharing among donors. Sharing across several donors was observed for about 5% of naive CD4, about 3.2% of naive CD8, 2% to 2.5% of memory CD4, and about 0.39% of memory CD8 clonotypes. Compared with non-shared clonotypes, clonotypes shared by all four sorted-subset donors had higher generation probabilities.

As encoded in the germline V gene (reference sequence), CDR1 is LNHDA while CDR2 is SQIVND. A distance of 14 bases separates the germline ends of V and J, which lose 3 bases and 2 bases respectively. Reading from cysteine to phenylalanine, the CDR3 counts 15 amino acids. Only the CDR3 DNA stays, 45 bases, in frame from base 1. Using the deep immunoSEQ assay, TCR CDR3 regions were amplified from genomic DNA by multiplex PCR. For each cell subset, the extracted genomic DNA was distributed evenly across all wells of several immunoSEQ 96-well plates, and each plate served as one replicate. For sorted subsets, around 0.2 ug of genomic DNA, equivalent to 25,000 to 35,000 T cell genomes, went into each replicate PCR. The purified libraries were quantified using a Qubit 3.0 fluorometer, sized with a Bioanalyzer 2100, and then quantified again using the KAPA Library Quantification kit. Each immunoSEQ 96-well plate was sequenced on its own single-read 150-cycle Illumina NextSeq 550 flow cell. As for the authors' bioinformatics: Because the immunoSEQ output held only junctional sequences and lacked quality scores, the filtering could not match the filtering applied to full-length reads. Sequences were annotated with PyIR, a Python wrapper for IgBLAST v1.9, using IMGT germline references to assign V/J genes and CDR3. Reads with weak V/J assignments (E-value above 1e-6), missing CDR3, stop codons, out-of-frame junctions, or ambiguous translated residues were removed. V3J clonotypes were defined as sequences sharing the same inferred V gene, J gene, and CDR3 amino acid sequence. Percentage overlap between repertoires was computed as shared unique clonotypes divided by the size of the smaller repertoire. Richness of each repertoire was evaluated using RTK rarefaction, the Chao1 estimator, and Recon v2.1 estimates of unobserved clonotypes. For all TCRbeta clonotypes obtained by the gDNA method from four donors, generation probabilities were computed with OLGA. TCRdb took over this immuneACCESS table, retaining in-frame rearrangements with V and J assigned. Such tables are incomplete; in checked studies, under half of the missing clones stem from an unresolved V gene, and the remainder is unexplained. The D gene and trimming were derived from the DNA, and the V and J assignments and clone size from that table. For this sample there are some 2,000,000 clones; about 95% appear just once. In total, the top ten clones hold 0.85% to 1.2% of the sample.

CD8 naive samples consisted of CD45RO-negative cells that were positively selected for CCR7, yielding a CD45RA+CCR7+ population without TemRA cells. The donors were healthy, HIV-negative adults with no recently reported acute infections or vaccinations. Every donor was a Caucasian adult living in Nashville, Tennessee, USA. Blood was obtained by leukapheresis, after which PBMCs were separated by Ficoll-Histopaque density gradient centrifugation and cryopreserved in liquid nitrogen vapor phase. Purity and quantity of every magnetically sorted T cell population were checked by analytical flow cytometry. From each sorted fraction, genomic DNA was isolated and quantified by UV absorbance on a Nanodrop 2000c.

This receptor chain uses TRBV19 and TRBJ2-7, with no reliable assignment of the D segment. Sequencing was done on a sample of naive CD8+ T cells sorted from blood. In light of the paper, this sample's cell subset or site label describes: CD45RA+CCR7+. The sequence came from a man between 18 and 35 years old in good health. The encoded CDR3 is CASSIWAEAPYEQYF. The bases are TGTGCCAGTAGTATTTGGGCAGAAGCACCCTACGAGCAGTACTTC. The full variable domain, completed from the reference TRBV19 and TRBJ2-7 proteins outside the CDR3, reads DGGITQSPKYLFRKEGQNVTLSCEQNLNHDAMYWYRQDPGQGLRLIYYSQIVNDFQKGDIAEGYSVSREKKESFPLTVTSAQKNPTAFYLCASSIWAEAPYEQYFGPGTRLTVT.